This T cell receptor beta chain derives from a study of shared clonotypes between healthy human individuals. This CDR3 contains 15 residues. Germline loops: CDR1 GTSNPN, CDR2 SVGIG (reference sequence). Trimming removed 4 bases at V and 8 bases at J, with 22 bases between. Using immunoSEQ multiplex PCR, the repertoire was profiled, and TCRdb retains in-frame clones only, with some absent. The sample consists of fewer than 650,000 clones, about 79% of them appearing once. The study drew its donors from healthy HIV-negative adults without recent acute infections or vaccinations. This clone was seen a few times.

The origin of this receptor is a woman in her 40s in good health. Some clones in this sample may be carry-over from other donors' samples. The sample consisted of PBMCs. J is TRBJ2-3 and V is TRBV30; D perhaps matches TRBD2 (7 bases). CDR3 sequence reads: CAWIIADGGARTQYF. As DNA, the CDR3 is TGTGCCTGGATAATTGCGGATGGGGGGGCGCGTACGCAGTATTTT.